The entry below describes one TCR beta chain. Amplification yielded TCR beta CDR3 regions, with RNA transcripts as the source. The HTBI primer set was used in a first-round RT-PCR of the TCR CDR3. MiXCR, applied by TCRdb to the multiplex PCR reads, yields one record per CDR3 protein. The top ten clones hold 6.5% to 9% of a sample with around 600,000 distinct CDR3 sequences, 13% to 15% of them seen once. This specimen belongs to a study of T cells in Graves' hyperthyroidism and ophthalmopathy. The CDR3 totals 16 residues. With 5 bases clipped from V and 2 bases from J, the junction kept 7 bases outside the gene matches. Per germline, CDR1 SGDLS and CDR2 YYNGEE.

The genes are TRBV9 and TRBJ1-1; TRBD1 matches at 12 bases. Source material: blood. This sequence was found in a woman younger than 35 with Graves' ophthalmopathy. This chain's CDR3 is CASSGDRGPINTEAFF. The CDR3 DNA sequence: TGTGCCAGCAGTGGGGACAGGGGGCCTATAAACACTGAAGCTTTCTTT.